The text below deals with one TCR beta chain. The antigen remains unidentified. The sample belongs to a study of lymphopenia after photon versus proton radiotherapy. Profiled with immunoSEQ multiplex PCR; TCRdb holds only in-frame clones, not every one. The table lists 30,000 to 35,000 clones, 89% of them singletons. Study conclusions and caveats: Under photons, naive T cells and diversity fell while effector/memory populations rose. A bigger post-nadir fall in TCR diversity correlated inversely with survival time in deceased patients. Oligoclonal CD8+ Temra expansion after nadir drove photon patients' diversity drop. Authors raise, but do not show, better survival with proton therapy.

This CDR3 is 18 amino acids long. From germline, CDR1 is KGHSH and CDR2 LQKENI. V gave up 4 bases and J gave up 3 bases; unmatched junction bases: 14. The sequence derives from a woman in her 70s with pancreatic cancer. Some clones in this sample may be carry-over from other donors' samples. V gene TRBV18 combines with J gene TRBJ2-5, with 10 bases identical to TRBD2. Sequencing was performed on peripheral blood, taken from a patient treated with proton-based radiotherapy. The CDR3 sequence is CASSLETGRTSGKETQYF. The CDR3 DNA is TGTGCCAGCTCACTGGAGACCGGCAGGACTAGCGGCAAAGAGACCCAGTACTTC. Supplemented by reference TRBV18 and TRBJ2-5, the full variable domain reads NAGVMQNPRHLVRRRGQEARLRCSPMKGHSHVYWYRQLPEEGLKFMVYLQKENIIDESGMPKERFSAEFPKEGPSILRIQQVVRGDSAAYFCASSLETGRTSGKETQYFGPGTRLLVL.